What follows are 16 T cell receptor beta chains derived from one specimen sequenced in a study of CD8+CD57+ T cells in acquired aplastic anemia. The TCR beta profiling, which covered VDJ combination and CDR3 sequence, was carried out using genomic DNA as the template. TCRdb called the reads again in MiXCR, with one record for every CDR3 protein. The table has 120,000 or so distinct CDR3 sequences, 55% to 70% seen once; the top ten hold 25% to 30%. Only patients with CD8+CD57+ cell expansion on flow cytometry were chosen for sequencing. Sequencing used sorted CD4+, CD8+, or CD8+CD57+ T cells (not recorded which) from PBMCs. These receptors were taken from a human donor with aplastic anemia.

This chain links TRBV7-3 with TRBJ1-2; TRBD1 aligns across 7 bases. J gave up 0 bases and V 5 bases, and 6 bases lay outside the gene matches. The CDR3 totals 15 residues. Germline V gene lookup returns CDR1 SGHTA and CDR2 FQGTGA. CDR3 protein: CASSPSTGTNYGYTF. DNA of the CDR3: TGTGCCAGCAGCCCGTCGACAGGGACTAACTATGGCTACACCTTC.

The gene calls are TRBV19 and TRBJ2-1, with D perhaps TRBD2 (6 bases). CDR1 LNHDA and CDR2 SQIVND come from the germline V gene (reference sequence). V was trimmed by 7 bases and J by 9 bases, leaving 25 bases between them. There are 16 residues in the CDR3. The CDR3 sequence: CASTSWVGGSDREQFF. The CDR3 region has the DNA TGTGCCAGTACCAGCTGGGTGGGGGGTTCTGATCGTGAGCAGTTCTTC.

At least ten counts were recorded for this clonotype. The V call is TRBV5-1, the J call TRBJ2-7; D might be TRBD2 (6 bases). V gave up 4 bases and J gave up 2 bases, with 13 bases separating them. Germline-derived CDR1 and CDR2 are SGHRS and YFSETQ. This CDR3 spans 14 amino acids. CDR3 in DNA: TGCGCCAGCAGCCGGGGACTCCAGGCCTACGAGCAGTACTTC. As protein: CASSRGLQAYEQYF.

J is TRBJ2-7 and V is TRBV4-2; unclear D gene. CDR1 is LGHNA and CDR2 is YNFKEQ in the germline V gene. Between the trimmed V and J ends, which lost 5 bases and 3 bases, there was a span of 8 bases. The CDR3 totals 12 residues. CDR3 sequence: CASSSQRYEQYF. CDR3 DNA: TGTGCCAGCAGCTCGCAGCGCTACGAGCAGTACTTC.

This rearrangement joins TRBV5-1 to TRBJ1-2; 8 positions agree with TRBD1. Germline V gene data show CDR1 as SGHRS and CDR2 as YFSETQ. Unmatched junction bases numbered 16, after V lost 4 bases and J lost 8 bases. The length of the CDR3 is 16 residues. CDR3 sequence (DNA): TGCGCCAGCAGCACCGAGGGGGACAGGCAACCGGGCGGCTACACCTTC. It is translated as CASSTEGDRQPGGYTF.

This chain joins TRBV7-2 and TRBJ1-1; D gene unclear. Trimming pared 4 bases from V and 0 bases from J, leaving 12 bases between. CDR1 is SGHTA and CDR2 is FQGNSA in the germline V gene. The CDR3 covers 15 residues. The CDR3 sequence: CASSSPGQLNTEAFF. CDR3 in DNA: TGTGCCAGCAGCTCGCCTGGGCAGCTGAACACTGAAGCTTTCTTT. Full variable domain (missing parts from reference TRBV7-2 and TRBJ1-1): GAGVSQSPSNKVTEKGKDVELRCDPISGHTALYWYRQSLGQGLEFLIYFQGNSAPDKSGLPSDRFSAERTGGSVSTLTIQRTQQEDSAVYLCASSSPGQLNTEAFFGQGTRLTVV.

The chain has TRBV5-1 and TRBJ2-5; perhaps TRBD2 as D (5 bases). Between the trimmed V and J ends, which lost 1 base and 4 bases, there was a span of 14 bases. The germline V gene encodes CDR1 SGHRS and CDR2 YFSETQ. This CDR3 spans 15 amino acids. The CDR3 sequence is CASSLSGMPPETQYF. DNA of the CDR3: TGCGCCAGCAGCTTGTCCGGGATGCCACCAGAGACCCAGTACTTC.

CDR3: CASSIKQCCQWPQHF. The CDR3 DNA sequence: TGTGCCAGCAGCATAAAACAGTGCTGTCAATGGCCCCAGCATTTT. V and J are TRBV9 and TRBJ1-5; D ambiguous. Germline V CDR1 and CDR2: SGDLS, YYNGEE. V was pared by 4 bases and J by 9 bases, with 20 bases between. CDR3 length equals 15 residues.

This clonotype was observed a handful of times. This chain uses TRBV11-1 with TRBJ2-2, with 13 bases fitting TRBD2. CDR1 and CDR2 (germline): SGHAT, FQDESV (reference sequence). The V segment lost 5 bases and the J segment 6 bases; nucleotides outside the gene matches: 12. CDR3 size: 18 residues. Written as DNA, the CDR3 is TGTGCCAGCAGCCCCTGGACTAGCGGGAGTGGTCTCCCCGGGGAGCTGTTTTTT. Protein product: CASSPWTSGSGLPGELFF.

This clonotype was seen at least ten times. It may be a read error: a sequence one base away is much more abundant. V is TRBV5-6 and J is TRBJ1-1; D not certain. The CDR3 has 13 residues. CDR1 and CDR2 (germline): SGHDT, YYEEEE. Trimming shortened V by 2 bases and J by 4 bases, and 9 bases separated the two germline ends. The CDR3 reads CASSLGGPTEAFF. The CDR3 DNA sequence: TGTGCCAGCAGCTTAGGAGGGCCCACTGAAGCTTTCTTT.

The chain combines TRBV15 with TRBJ2-6; D is uncertain. V shed 0 bases and J shed 0 bases, with 6 bases lying between them. CDR3 length equals 16 residues. CDR1 and CDR2 from the germline V gene are LNHNV and YYDKDF (reference sequence). The CDR3, as DNA: TGTGCCACCAGCAGAGATGTGAGCTCTGGGGCCAACGTCCTGACTTTC. It encodes CATSRDVSSGANVLTF.

This clonotype was detected many times. The V and J genes are TRBV7-6 and TRBJ2-1; D is possibly TRBD2 (5 bases). The germline gives CDR1 SGHVS, CDR2 FNYEAQ. This CDR3 has 17 residues. Trimming removed 3 bases at V and 6 bases at J, with 21 bases between. CDR3 in DNA: TGTGCCAGCAGCTTTCAACTAGGCTCTAACGCCCTCAATGAGCAGTTCTTC. As protein: CASSFQLGSNALNEQFF.

About this clonotype: One junction end does not reproduce the germline sequence, and a read error may be involved. The chain employs TRBV11-2 and TRBJ2-7, with TRBD2 matching 11 bases. CDR1 SGHAT and CDR2 FQNNGV come from the germline V gene. The CDR3 contains 16 residues. The CDR3 protein is CANSGETSGAPYEQYF. Here the CDR3 DNA reads TGTGCCAACAGCGGGGAGACTAGCGGGGCTCCTTACGAGCAGTACTTC.

This chain joins TRBV13 and TRBJ1-3; D not certain. The CDR3 is 13 residues long. Trimming left V 0 bases short and J 6 bases short, with 6 bases between. Germline lookup yields CDR1 PRHDT and CDR2 FYEKMQ (reference sequence). This chain's CDR3 is CASSLGVLNTIYF. The CDR3 nucleotides are TGTGCCAGCAGCTTAGGGGTACTAAACACCATATATTTT. The variable domain in full, with the rest retrieved from reference TRBV13 and TRBJ1-3, is AAGVIQSPRHLIKEKRETATLKCYPIPRHDTVYWYQQGPGQDPQFLISFYEKMQSDKGSIPDRFSAQQFSDYHSELNMSSLELGDSALYFCASSLGVLNTIYFGEGSWLTVV.

Of note for this clonotype: The DNA is omitted, as the CDR3 cannot be located on it reliably, and the CDR3 follows TCRdb's listing. V usage is TRBV10-3 and J usage is TRBJ1-4; the table's D call TRBD1 went unverified against the DNA. CDR1 ENHRY and CDR2 SYGVKD come from the germline V gene. Ends included, the CDR3 has 15 residues. The chain's CDR3 is CAISDPGLQMKNCFF.

V gene TRBV25-1 combines with J gene TRBJ1-6; D is possibly TRBD1 (5 bases). Germline V lookup: CDR1 MGHDK, CDR2 SYGVNS. The ends were cut back, 2 bases at V and 9 bases at J, with 11 bases in the middle. This CDR3 region has 14 residues. CDR3 sequence: CASSEQGERSPLHF. As DNA, the CDR3 is TGTGCCAGCAGTGAACAGGGCGAACGTTCACCCCTCCACTTT. The full variable domain, with the rest looked up from reference TRBV25-1 and TRBJ1-6, is EADIYQTPRYLVIGTGKKITLECSQTMGHDKMYWYQQDPGMELHLIHYSYGVNSTEKGDLSSESTVSRIRTEHFPLTLESARPSHTSQYLCASSEQGERSPLHFGNGTRLTVT.